These 17 T cell receptor beta chains came from one sample sequenced in a study of T cells in women clearing cervical HPV infection. Libraries were prepared by immunoSEQ multiplex PCR; TCRdb keeps only in-frame clonotypes and omits some of them. This sample's table reports 25,000 to 35,000 clones. The sample was blood buffy coat. These receptors all come from a woman between 18 and 70 years old with a cervical HPV16 infection that either progressed to CIN3+ or cleared (not recorded which).

In regard to this clone: A junction boundary mismatches the germline segment, possibly from a read error. The sequence runs out 3 residues before the end of the CDR3; the remainder is reconstructed from the germline J gene. The sample carries other DNA sequences with the same CDR3. The chain carries TRBV2 and TRBJ1-3; D ambiguous. CDR1 and CDR2 (germline): SNHLY, FYNNEI. The CDR3 runs to 13 residues. The CDR3 bases that were read are TGTGCCCTTGACACCTTATCTGGAAACACA. It encodes CALDTLSGNT. The whole CDR3 protein is CALDTLSGNTIYF.

Points on this clone: The read gets to within 3 residues of the CDR3 end, and the germline J gene fills in the rest. The chain recombines TRBV4-1 with TRBJ1-4; D is unresolved. The CDR3 has 12 residues. The germline V gene encodes CDR1 MGHRA and CDR2 YSYEKL. The V gene lost 4 bases and the J gene lost 5 bases, with 5 bases spanning the gap. Partial CDR3 DNA: TGCGCCAGCAGCCCTAGAAATGAAAAA. Translated, it gives CASSPRNEK. The whole CDR3 protein is CASSPRNEKLFF.

Points on this clone: The read halts 3 residues ahead of the CDR3 end, with the missing end drawn from the germline J gene. The chain links TRBV5-1 to TRBJ1-4; tentatively, D is TRBD1 (6 bases). V dropped 0 bases and J dropped 8 bases, with 20 bases sitting between them. The CDR3 totals 17 residues. CDR1 and CDR2 from the germline V gene are SGHRS and YFSETQ. CDR3 DNA, as far as it was read: TGCGCCAGCAGCTTGGGAGTTCTCGGCAGGGGCGCGGAAAAA. It codes for CASSLGVLGRGAEK. The CDR3, in full, reads CASSLGVLGRGAEKLFF. The full variable domain, with the rest looked up from reference TRBV5-1 and TRBJ1-4, is KAGVTQTPRYLIKTRGQQVTLSCSPISGHRSVSWYQQTPGQGLQFLFEYFSETQRNKGNFPGRFSGRQFSNSRSEMNVSTLELGDSALYLCASSLGVLGRGAEKLFFGSGTQLSVL.

Remarks on this clone: The observed sequence ends 3 residues before the CDR3 terminus, with the missing tail filled in from the germline J gene. The genes are TRBV29-1 and TRBJ2-2; tentative D call: TRBD1 (5 bases). This CDR3 region has 15 residues. V lost 1 base, J lost 3 bases, and 12 bases lay in between. The germline CDR1 and CDR2 sequences are SQVTM and ANQGSEA. This CDR3 reads CSVEGKGWHTGELFF. The sequenced part of the CDR3 DNA is TGCAGCGTTGAAGGAAAGGGGTGGCACACCGGGGAG.

On this clone: The CDR3 end is not reached by the read, which stops 3 residues before it; the germline J gene fills it in. J is TRBJ1-2 and V is TRBV13, with 9 positions matching TRBD1. The CDR3 is made up of 14 amino acids. Germline V lookup: CDR1 PRHDT, CDR2 FYEKMQ (reference sequence). CDR3 DNA, as far as it was read: TGTGCCAGCAGCCCCAGGGACAGGGATTACGAC. Protein: CASSPRDRDYD. The complete CDR3 protein is CASSPRDRDYDYTF.

For this clone: The CDR3 end falls 3 residues outside the read, so it is completed with the germline J gene. The chain carries TRBV5-1 and TRBJ2-4, with TRBD1 identical over 9 bases. With V trimmed by 0 bases and J by 1 base, 11 bases remained unmatched. Germline CDR1 and CDR2: SGHRS and YFSETQ. The CDR3 contains 19 residues. The part of the CDR3 DNA that was read is TGCGCCAGCAGCTTGGGCATCACAGGGGGCGCTTTTGCCAAAAACATT. Translated, it gives CASSLGITGGAFAKNI. The entire CDR3 protein reads CASSLGITGGAFAKNIQYF.

As concerns this clone: The CDR3 extends 3 residues past the end of the read, so its final part is completed from the germline J gene. The J gene is TRBJ1-3, the V gene TRBV20-1; TRBD1 matches at 7 bases. The CDR3 consists of 13 residues. Germline V gene data show CDR1 as DFQATT and CDR2 as SNEGSKA (reference sequence). The V segment lost 6 bases and the J segment 3 bases; nucleotides outside the gene matches: 5. CDR3 DNA (partial): TGCAGTGCGGCTCAGGGGGGTGGAAACACC. Translating gives CSAAQGGGNT. In full, the CDR3 reads CSAAQGGGNTIYF.

A word on this clone: The CDR3 extends 3 residues past the end of the read, so its final part is completed from the germline J gene. The V gene is TRBV5-1, the J gene TRBJ1-2, with D uncertain. The CDR3 length is 16 residues. Germline V lookup: CDR1 SGHRS, CDR2 YFSETQ. Trimming took 0 bases from V and 5 from J, leaving 17 bases between them. This CDR3 is CASSLDPASSQYGYTF. CDR3 DNA (partial): TGCGCCAGCAGCTTGGACCCCGCTTCCTCCCAGTATGGC.

Notes on this clone: The DNA ends 3 residues before the CDR3 does, and the rest of the CDR3 is filled in from the germline J gene. V gene TRBV2 combines with J gene TRBJ1-1; tentatively, D is TRBD1 (5 bases). The CDR3 is 14 residues long. V was shortened by 7 bases and J by 4 bases, with 16 bases between the two germline ends. CDR1 is SNHLY and CDR2 is FYNNEI in the germline V gene. The CDR3 sequence: CASTATAGGTEAFF. CDR3 DNA, as far as it was read: TGTGCCAGCACCGCAACTGCGGGGGGCACTGAA.

The CDR3: CASNINTEAFF. CDR3 bases read: TGTGCCAGCAATATTAACACTGAA. The chain links TRBV2 to TRBJ1-1; D not resolved. The CDR3 end is not reached by the read, which stops 3 residues before it; the germline J gene fills it in. CDR3 length equals 11 residues. Germline-derived CDR1 and CDR2 are SNHLY and FYNNEI. V was shortened by 7 bases and J by 2 bases, with 5 bases between the two germline ends. Full variable domain (rest looked up from reference TRBV2 and TRBJ1-1): EPEVTQTPSHQVTQMGQEVILRCVPISNHLYFYWYRQILGQKVEFLVSFYNNEISEKSEIFDDQFSVERPDGSNFTLKIRSTKLEDSAMYFCASNINTEAFFGQGTRLTVV.

Points on this clone: The sequenced fragment ends 3 residues before the CDR3 boundary, so the rest is inferred from the germline J gene. Other DNA sequences in this specimen translate into the identical CDR3. The chain joins TRBV18 to TRBJ1-1; 7 positions match TRBD1. The J segment lost 3 bases and the V segment lost 1 base, leaving 2 bases of the junction unmatched. This CDR3 is 14 amino acids long. Germline V gene sequence: CDR1 KGHSH, CDR2 LQKENI. CDR3 in amino acids: CASSPRDRDTEAFF. The DNA read from the CDR3 is TGTGCCAGCTCACCACGAGACAGGGACACTGAA.

With respect to this clone: The CDR3 goes on 3 residues after the read ends, and that part is filled in from the germline J gene. V usage is TRBV7-2 and J usage is TRBJ2-7, with a tentative D call TRBD1 (5 bases). Trimming took off 7 bases at V and 4 bases at J, with 17 bases between the two ends. Germline CDR1 SGHTA, CDR2 FQGNSA. The CDR3 contains 14 residues. CDR3 DNA (partial): TGTGCCAGCACCCCCCAAGGGGCTTTATACGAG. This gives the protein CASTPQGALYE. The full CDR3 protein reads CASTPQGALYEQYF. Combining the CDR3 with reference TRBV7-2 and TRBJ2-7 gives the whole variable domain GAGVSQSPSNKVTEKGKDVELRCDPISGHTALYWYRQSLGQGLEFLIYFQGNSAPDKSGLPSDRFSAERTGGSVSTLTIQRTQQEDSAVYLCASTPQGALYEQYFGPGTRLTVT.

As for this clone: The sequenced fragment ends 3 residues before the CDR3 boundary, so the rest is inferred from the germline J gene. The V gene is TRBV7-3, the J gene TRBJ2-1; D is perhaps TRBD1 or TRBD2 (7 bases each). Trimming stripped 1 base from V and 4 bases from J, with 11 bases between. This CDR3 is 15 amino acids long. Germline CDR1 reads SGHTA; CDR2 reads FQGTGA. CDR3 sequence reads: CASSLKAGQYNEQFF. The CDR3 bases that were read are TGTGCCAGCAGCTTAAAAGCGGGACAGTACAATGAG.

To note about this clone: The read comes to an end 3 residues before the CDR3 does, leaving the germline J gene to fill in the end. V usage is TRBV19 and J usage is TRBJ1-1, with unresolved D. Trimming stripped 1 base from V and 3 bases from J, with 6 bases between. Per the germline V gene, CDR1 is LNHDA and CDR2 is SQIVND (reference sequence). The CDR3 consists of 13 residues. CDR3 DNA (partial): TGTGCCAGTAGTATAGCCGGGGACACTGAA. Translated, it gives CASSIAGDTE. From start to end, the CDR3 is CASSIAGDTEAFF.

As to this clone: The CDR3 end is not reached by the read, which stops 3 residues before it; the germline J gene fills it in. The chain uses TRBV28 and TRBJ2-5, with 12 nucleotides matching TRBD2. Germline values: CDR1 MDHEN, CDR2 SYDVKM. CDR3 size: 17 residues. V shed 5 bases, J shed 2 bases, and the junction held 9 bases outside the gene matches. The CDR3 here is CASSLGLAGRTQETQYF. Partial CDR3 DNA: TGTGCCAGCAGTCTTGGACTAGCGGGACGTACTCAAGAGACC.

As concerns this clone: Sequencing ends 3 residues short of the CDR3 end; the germline J gene provides the rest. V gene TRBV19 combines with J gene TRBJ1-4, with TRBD1 matching 7 bases. V lost 3 bases and J lost 5; bases outside the gene matches: 3. Per the germline V gene, CDR1 is LNHDA and CDR2 is SQIVND (reference sequence). CDR3 length equals 14 residues. The CDR3 sequence: CASSIRGLNEKLFF. The part of the CDR3 DNA that was read is TGTGCCAGTAGTATTAGGGGGCTAAATGAAAAA.

To note about this clone: Read coverage stops 3 residues before the CDR3 terminus; the germline J gene supplies the remainder. The chain recombines TRBV19 with TRBJ2-1; possibly TRBD1 for D (5 bases). This CDR3 is built from 15 residues. Germline CDR1 LNHDA, CDR2 SQIVND (reference sequence). Trimming pared 3 bases from V and 4 bases from J, leaving 13 bases between. CDR3 sequence reads: CASSISQGRYNEQFF. The CDR3 DNA, read in part, is TGTGCCAGTAGTATTAGTCAGGGTAGATACAATGAG.